This T cell receptor beta chain was captured in a study of blood T cell repertoires in COVID-19. Turning to the study itself: From T cells, B-cell-depleted T cells, or PBMCs came the material, which was cDNA or gDNA.

The germline V gene has CDR1 SGHNT and CDR2 YYREEE (reference sequence). The CDR3 is 17 amino acids. V gave up 7 bases and J gave up 0 bases; unmatched junction bases: 7. Only in-frame clones appear in the TCRdb table, and some are missing; sequencing was by immunoSEQ multiplex PCR. The profile covers about 180,000 clones, with 80% to 90% appearing a single time and approximately 2% taken by the ten largest. The sequenced sample consisted of peripheral blood. The sequence came from a young man who had recovered from COVID-19. This chain links TRBV5-4 with TRBJ2-6, with 10 nucleotides matching TRBD2. CDR3 sequence (DNA): TGTGCCAGCGGGCGGGCTAGCGGGAGCTCTGGGGCCAACGTCCTGACTTTC. Its translation: CASGRASGSSGANVLTF.